The T cell receptor (beta chain) described here comes from a study of blood T cell repertoires in COVID-19. Study-wide context: The cDNA or gDNA used as material had been derived from T cells, B-cell-depleted T cells, or PBMCs.

The repertoire was sequenced with immunoSEQ multiplex PCR; TCRdb's copy has only in-frame clones and lacks some. The repertoire holds 140,000 to 150,000 clones, with roughly 90% as singletons. V was clipped by 5 bases and J by 6 bases, with 12 bases between them. The CDR3 is made up of 13 amino acids. Germline V gene sequence: CDR1 SGHVS, CDR2 FNYEAQ. Participants were aged about 18 to 100 years from about two dozen US areas. Self-reported history from a screening survey and questionnaire set each donor's cohort. The genes are TRBV7-6 and TRBJ2-3; D is unresolved. This TCR derives from a woman aged 25-40 years with acute COVID-19. The sequenced sample was PBMCs or T cells enriched from blood (not recorded which). CDR3 coding DNA: TGTGCCAGCAGCCGAACGGTCGGGGATACGCAGTATTTT. Protein: CASSRTVGDTQYF.